The 32 T cell receptor beta chains below were found in one sample sequenced in a study of cytomegalovirus exposure and HLA in healthy donors. Vbeta (60) and Jbeta (13) primers were used in the PCR. Method: immunoSEQ multiplex PCR; TCRdb's copy keeps in-frame clones and lacks some. The table records 100,000 or so clones, more than 65% of them present only once. Specimen: PBMCs. The receptors were sampled from a man aged 30 to 45 in good health and CMV-seronegative.

The rearrangement uses TRBV7-2 and TRBJ2-7; 7 positions agree with TRBD1. V shed 4 bases, J shed 0 bases, and the junction held 3 bases outside the gene matches. The CDR3 runs to 14 residues. Germline V gene sequence: CDR1 SGHTA, CDR2 FQGNSA. The CDR3 DNA sequence: TGTGCCAGCAGCTCGGACAGGAGCTCCTACGAGCAGTACTTC. Its protein product is CASSSDRSSYEQYF. The full variable domain, with the rest looked up from reference TRBV7-2 and TRBJ2-7, is GAGVSQSPSNKVTEKGKDVELRCDPISGHTALYWYRQSLGQGLEFLIYFQGNSAPDKSGLPSDRFSAERTGGSVSTLTIQRTQQEDSAVYLCASSSDRSSYEQYFGPGTRLTVT.

This clone was counted between two and nine times. V and J are TRBV7-2 and TRBJ1-2; no clear D. The germline V and J ends were trimmed by 1 base and 4 bases, with 4 bases remaining between them. Germline CDR1 is SGHTA and CDR2 is FQGNSA. This CDR3 region has 12 residues. This chain's CDR3 is CASSLVSYGYTF. The DNA for the CDR3 is TGTGCCAGCAGCTTAGTCTCCTATGGCTACACCTTC. The complete variable domain, with remaining parts taken from reference TRBV7-2 and TRBJ1-2, reads GAGVSQSPSNKVTEKGKDVELRCDPISGHTALYWYRQSLGQGLEFLIYFQGNSAPDKSGLPSDRFSAERTGGSVSTLTIQRTQQEDSAVYLCASSLVSYGYTFGSGTRLTVV.

This chain joins TRBV7-8 and TRBJ2-3; possibly TRBD2 for D (6 bases). Trimming pared 5 bases from V and 2 bases from J, leaving 17 bases between. This CDR3 is 16 amino acids long. CDR1 and CDR2 (germline): SGHVS, FQNEAQ. DNA for the CDR3: TGTGCCAGCAGCCCACGGGGAGGTGCACCCACAGATACGCAGTATTTT. Residues: CASSPRGGAPTDTQYF.

This sequence joins TRBV6-5 and TRBJ1-1; D unclear. Per the germline V gene, CDR1 is MNHEY and CDR2 is SVGAGI. V shed 0 bases and J shed 0 bases, with 11 bases lying between them. This CDR3 is built from 16 residues. Written as DNA, the CDR3 is TGTGCCAGCAGTTACTCGCCCAGTCGGGTGAACACTGAAGCTTTCTTT. It yields the protein CASSYSPSRVNTEAFF.

On this clone: This sample includes further DNA sequences coding for the same CDR3. This chain connects TRBV29-1 to TRBJ1-1; 8 positions match TRBD1. In germline, CDR1 is SQVTM, CDR2 ANQGSEA. The CDR3 totals 13 residues. Unmatched junction bases numbered 6, after V lost 3 bases and J lost 6 bases. CDR3: CSVDGQGASEAFF. The CDR3 bases are TGCAGCGTTGATGGGCAGGGGGCTTCTGAAGCTTTCTTT.

In the case of this clone: The germline gene is not matched at one end of the junction; a read error may be the cause. In the same sample, other DNA sequences code for this CDR3. The chain carries TRBV5-6 and TRBJ2-1, with 7 bases that match TRBD1. The CDR3 contains 16 residues. Germline values: CDR1 SGHDT, CDR2 YYEEEE. CDR3 sequence reads: CASSPDRDRPYNEQFF. In DNA form, the CDR3 reads TGTGCTAGCAGCCCTGACCGGGACAGACCATACAATGAGCAGTTCTTC. Supplemented by reference TRBV5-6 and TRBJ2-1, the full variable domain reads DAGVTQSPTHLIKTRGQQVTLRCSPKSGHDTVSWYQQALGQGPQFIFQYYEEEERQRGNFPDRFSGHQFPNYSSELNVNALLLGDSALYLCASSPDRDRPYNEQFFGPGTRLTVL.

The CDR3 reads CSVVRGGRPRGEQYF. The DNA of the CDR3 is TGCAGCGTTGTTAGGGGCGGGAGGCCACGGGGGGAGCAGTACTTC. J is TRBJ2-7 and V is TRBV29-1; 8 bases match TRBD2. The germline V gene has CDR1 SQVTM and CDR2 ANQGSEA. The CDR3 has 15 amino acids. The trim removed 4 bases at V and 7 bases at J, leaving 15 bases unmatched.

The CDR3 region has the DNA TGTGCCAGCAGCCAGCAACCACCGACAGTTCGGAGCACTGAAGCTTTCTTT. Translation gives CASSQQPPTVRSTEAFF. This sequence joins TRBV7-6 and TRBJ1-1; a possible D gene is TRBD1 (5 bases). This CDR3 is built from 17 residues. V lost 5 bases and J 4 bases, leaving 23 bases between the germline ends. Per the germline V gene, CDR1 is SGHVS and CDR2 is FNYEAQ.

This clone was counted a few times. The rearrangement joins TRBV7-9 to TRBJ2-7; 8 bases line up with TRBD1. This CDR3 has 15 residues. V shed 0 bases, J shed 6 bases, and the junction held 7 bases outside the gene matches. The germline CDR1 and CDR2 sequences are SEHNR and FQNEAQ (reference sequence). Written as DNA, the CDR3 is TGTGCCAGCAGCTTAGCGACAGGGGCTCAGTCCGAGCAGTACTTC. It encodes CASSLATGAQSEQYF. The whole variable domain, remainder taken from reference TRBV7-9 and TRBJ2-7, is DTGVSQNPRHKITKRGQNVTFRCDPISEHNRLYWYRQTLGQGPEFLTYFQNEAQLEKSRLLSDRFSAERPKGSFSTLEIQRTEQGDSAMYLCASSLATGAQSEQYFGPGTRLTVT.

The genes are TRBV11-2 and TRBJ1-6, with 9 bases lining up with TRBD1. Unmatched junction bases numbered 8, after V lost 6 bases and J lost 8 bases. Germline V CDR1 and CDR2: SGHAT, FQNNGV. The CDR3 is 15 amino acids. As DNA, the CDR3 is TGTGCCAGCAGACGACCGGGACAGGGTTATTCACCCCTCCACTTT. It specifies CASRRPGQGYSPLHF.

The gene calls are TRBV7-8 and TRBJ2-1; D is ambiguous. This CDR3 has 17 residues. CDR1 SGHVS and CDR2 FQNEAQ come from the germline V gene. V dropped 1 base and J dropped 0 bases, with 13 bases sitting between them. This CDR3 is CASSLVEALSSYNEQFF. DNA for the CDR3: TGTGCCAGCAGCTTAGTAGAGGCCCTCAGCTCCTACAATGAGCAGTTCTTC.

The J gene is TRBJ2-3, the V gene TRBV14, with 11 bases matching TRBD2. V was pared by 2 bases and J by 7 bases, with 2 bases of the junction left unmatched. The germline gives CDR1 SGHDN, CDR2 FVKESK. The CDR3 loop spans 14 amino acids. The chain's CDR3 is CASSQMTSGNTQYF. The CDR3 DNA sequence: TGTGCCAGCAGCCAAATGACTAGCGGGAATACGCAGTATTTT.

This sequence joins TRBV28 and TRBJ1-4; D perhaps matches TRBD1 (5 bases). CDR1 and CDR2 (germline): MDHEN, SYDVKM. The CDR3 length is 15 residues. Trimming removed 4 bases from V and 7 bases from J, with 16 bases in between. The CDR3 spells CASSSPTAGSEKLFF. CDR3 DNA: TGTGCCAGCAGTTCTCCGACAGCGGGGAGTGAAAAACTGTTTTTT.

This clone showed up just a few times. V and J are TRBV29-1 and TRBJ1-1; D unclear. The V and J ends lost 4 bases and 0 bases respectively, with 9 bases between them. Germline CDR1 and CDR2: SQVTM and ANQGSEA. The CDR3 is made up of 13 amino acids. The CDR3 reads CSVGDVMNTEAFF. CDR3 sequence (DNA): TGCAGCGTTGGAGATGTAATGAACACTGAAGCTTTCTTT. Full variable domain (rest looked up from reference TRBV29-1 and TRBJ1-1): SAVISQKPSRDICQRGTSLTIQCQVDSQVTMMFWYRQQPGQSLTLIATANQGSEATYESGFVIDKFPISRPNLTFSTLTVSNMSPEDSSIYLCSVGDVMNTEAFFGQGTRLTVV.

This sequence joins TRBV11-1 and TRBJ2-3, with D tentatively TRBD1 (6 bases). Germline values: CDR1 SGHAT, CDR2 FQDESV (reference sequence). Trimming removed 5 bases from V and 5 bases from J, with 14 bases in between. CDR3 length: 14 amino acids. In DNA form, the CDR3 reads TGTGCCAGCAGCCTCGGACAGCCGGGAGATACGCAGTATTTT. This encodes CASSLGQPGDTQYF.

The V and J genes are TRBV28 and TRBJ2-5; 14 bases map to TRBD2. The CDR3 length is 16 residues. Trimming at V came to 2 bases and at J to 7 bases, leaving 6 bases not matched to a gene. CDR1 and CDR2 (germline): MDHEN, SYDVKM. The CDR3 sequence: CASSLLGLAGEGTQYF. For the CDR3, the DNA is TGTGCCAGCAGTTTACTGGGACTAGCGGGAGAAGGGACCCAGTACTTC.

The chain is built from TRBV28 and TRBJ1-2; 7 bases match TRBD1. The trim removed 6 bases at V and 3 bases at J, leaving 4 bases unmatched. Germline V gene sequence: CDR1 MDHEN, CDR2 SYDVKM. This CDR3 has 13 residues. The CDR3 sequence: CASSLTGYYGYTF. The CDR3 coding sequence is TGTGCCAGCAGCCTGACAGGGTACTATGGCTACACCTTC.

This clone occurred a few times. This rearrangement joins TRBV27 to TRBJ2-5; 10 bases are shared with TRBD1. CDR1 and CDR2 (germline): MNHEY, SMNVEV (reference sequence). J gave up 4 bases and V 1 base, and 3 bases lay outside the gene matches. CDR3 size: 15 residues. CDR3 DNA: TGTGCCAGCAGTTTATGGGGACAGGGGTCAGAGACCCAGTACTTC. This encodes CASSLWGQGSETQYF.

The chain uses TRBV6-6 and TRBJ2-1; TRBD1 agrees at 10 bases. The V gene's germline CDR1 is MNHNY and CDR2 SVGAGI (reference sequence). Trimming removed 5 bases from V and 5 bases from J; junction bases left unmatched: 9. This CDR3 has 16 residues. CDR3 sequence (DNA): TGTGCCAGCAGTCCCTGGGACAGGGGAGGGCACAATGAGCAGTTCTTC. This sequence encodes CASSPWDRGGHNEQFF.

The chain is built from TRBV10-3 and TRBJ1-2; D is unclear. The CDR3 runs to 13 residues. Trimming left V 2 bases short and J 2 bases short, with 6 bases between. Germline CDR1 reads ENHRY; CDR2 reads SYGVKD. CDR3 DNA sequence: TGTGCCATCAGTGAGAACAAGAACTATGGCTACACCTTC. Its protein is CAISENKNYGYTF.

This clone was picked up one time. The rearrangement joins TRBV5-6 to TRBJ1-1; possible D gene TRBD1, 6 bases. V was cut by 1 base and J by 3 bases, with 13 bases left in between. The CDR3 runs 15 residues. Per germline, CDR1 SGHDT and CDR2 YYEEEE. The CDR3 coding sequence is TGTGCCAGCAGCTTGTCGGTAGGGGGAGACACTGAAGCTTTCTTT. Encoded protein: CASSLSVGGDTEAFF. The variable domain in full, with the rest retrieved from reference TRBV5-6 and TRBJ1-1, is DAGVTQSPTHLIKTRGQQVTLRCSPKSGHDTVSWYQQALGQGPQFIFQYYEEEERQRGNFPDRFSGHQFPNYSSELNVNALLLGDSALYLCASSLSVGGDTEAFFGQGTRLTVV.

The chain uses TRBV4-3 and TRBJ1-2, with a tentative D call TRBD1 (6 bases). There are 15 residues in the CDR3. Trimming took 1 base from V and 8 from J, leaving 17 bases between them. Germline CDR1 LGHNA, CDR2 YSLEER. The CDR3 sequence is CASSQGTAGNQGYTF. DNA of the CDR3: TGCGCCAGCAGCCAAGGGACAGCCGGCAATCAGGGCTACACCTTC.

The gene calls are TRBV19 and TRBJ2-1, with TRBD1 matching 9 bases. CDR1 is LNHDA and CDR2 is SQIVND in the germline V gene (reference sequence). The CDR3 is 17 amino acids. With 3 bases clipped from V and 5 bases from J, the junction kept 11 bases outside the gene matches. Written as DNA, the CDR3 is TGTGCCAGTAGTATTGGGAAGAGGGACAGGGCTAACAATGAGCAGTTCTTC. Its translation: CASSIGKRDRANNEQFF.

This clone was detected only a few times. The chain recombines TRBV7-3 with TRBJ2-7, with 11 bases fitting TRBD2. This CDR3 is built from 13 residues. The germline V gene has CDR1 SGHTA and CDR2 FQGTGA. V trimming: 10 bases; J trimming: 7 bases; junction bases outside the gene matches: 9. CDR3 residues: CATSTSGIGEQYF. CDR3 coding DNA: TGTGCCACGTCGACTAGCGGGATAGGGGAGCAGTACTTC.

This clone was counted a few times. This chain links TRBV5-6 with TRBJ2-2; 8 bases map to TRBD1. Per the germline V gene, CDR1 is SGHDT and CDR2 is YYEEEE. The CDR3 is 18 amino acids. With V trimmed by 4 bases and J by 1 base, 12 bases remained unmatched. The CDR3 loop reads CASSARGLGQGNTGELFF. Written as DNA, the CDR3 is TGTGCCAGCAGCGCCCGTGGTCTTGGACAGGGGAACACCGGGGAGCTGTTTTTT. Supplemented by reference TRBV5-6 and TRBJ2-2, the full variable domain reads DAGVTQSPTHLIKTRGQQVTLRCSPKSGHDTVSWYQQALGQGPQFIFQYYEEEERQRGNFPDRFSGHQFPNYSSELNVNALLLGDSALYLCASSARGLGQGNTGELFFGEGSRLTVL.

This sequence joins TRBV6-5 and TRBJ1-3; 10 bases are shared with TRBD1. CDR1 and CDR2 from the germline V gene are MNHEY and SVGAGI. This CDR3 is built from 14 residues. J lost 3 bases, V lost 10 bases, and 6 bases had no gene match. CDR3 residues: CATGDRGDGNTIYF. CDR3 DNA: TGTGCCACCGGGGACAGGGGTGATGGAAACACCATATATTTT.

This chain links TRBV4-3 with TRBJ1-4; D unclear. Germline V gives CDR1 LGHNA, CDR2 YSLEER. The CDR3 is made up of 14 amino acids. V was trimmed by 0 bases and J by 5 bases, leaving 7 bases between them. CDR3 sequence reads: CASSQDRLNEKLFF. The CDR3 nucleotides read TGCGCCAGCAGCCAAGACAGACTCAATGAAAAACTGTTTTTT.

This clone was seen only a few times. The chain joins TRBV9 to TRBJ2-3, with D unclear. The CDR3 contains 15 residues. Germline CDR1 reads SGDLS; CDR2 reads YYNGEE. V lost 3 bases to trimming and J lost 0 bases, with 11 bases between them. The CDR3 is CASSGAASSTDTQYF. For the CDR3, the DNA is TGTGCCAGCAGCGGCGCAGCGTCTAGCACAGATACGCAGTATTTT. The entire variable domain, with the rest obtained from reference TRBV9 and TRBJ2-3, is as follows: DSGVTQTPKHLITATGQRVTLRCSPRSGDLSVYWYQQSLDQGLQFLIQYYNGEERAKGNILERFSAQQFPDLHSELNLSSLELGDSALYFCASSGAASSTDTQYFGPGTRLTVL.

V and J are TRBV10-3 and TRBJ1-2; a possible D gene is TRBD1 (6 bases). Per germline, CDR1 ENHRY and CDR2 SYGVKD. V was clipped by 6 bases and J by 4 bases, with 18 bases between them. This CDR3 has 15 residues. CDR3 loop: CAIRQSGTSGYGYTF. The CDR3 DNA is TGTGCCATCAGACAATCCGGGACATCTGGCTATGGCTACACCTTC.

The chain has TRBV7-9 and TRBJ1-1; tentative D call: TRBD1 (5 bases). The CDR3 totals 13 residues. The germline V gene encodes CDR1 SEHNR and CDR2 FQNEAQ (reference sequence). With 1 base removed from V and 9 bases from J, the gap between germline ends came to 12 bases. This chain's CDR3 is CASSLGPGLQAFF. As DNA, the CDR3 is TGTGCCAGCAGCTTAGGACCGGGACTCCAAGCTTTCTTT.

The chain is built from TRBV7-9 and TRBJ2-5, with 7 bases fitting TRBD2. There are 17 residues in the CDR3. Germline CDR1 and CDR2: SEHNR and FQNEAQ (reference sequence). V dropped 5 bases and J dropped 1; count of bases not matched to a gene: 13. CDR3 sequence reads: CASSPPLGERGQETQYF. For the CDR3, the DNA is TGTGCCAGCAGCCCCCCTTTGGGGGAGCGGGGCCAAGAGACCCAGTACTTC. The whole variable domain, filled in from reference TRBV7-9 and TRBJ2-5, reads DTGVSQNPRHKITKRGQNVTFRCDPISEHNRLYWYRQTLGQGPEFLTYFQNEAQLEKSRLLSDRFSAERPKGSFSTLEIQRTEQGDSAMYLCASSPPLGERGQETQYFGPGTRLLVL.

This clone was seen more than once but under ten times. V usage is TRBV2 and J usage is TRBJ1-1; 7 bases map to TRBD1. Germline assignment: CDR1 SNHLY and CDR2 FYNNEI. This CDR3 comprises 13 residues. The ends lost 6 bases at V and 4 bases at J; junction bases unmatched: 5. The CDR3 DNA reads as TGTGCCAGCAGCTCGGGACAGTTCACTGAAGCTTTCTTT. It encodes CASSSGQFTEAFF.